A selection of T cell receptor beta chains follows, all from one sample in a study of CD8+CD57+ T cells in acquired aplastic anemia. TCRdb re-called the reads with MiXCR, one entry per CDR3 protein. The sample lists around 190,000 distinct CDR3 sequences; 61% were seen once. Source material: sorted CD4+, CD8+, or CD8+CD57+ T cells (not recorded which) from PBMCs. Every receptor here comes from a human donor in good health. Each CDR3 is given with its conserved first and last residue. The order of the fields is clone size, D gene, CDR3 length, J gene, V gene, CDR3 protein, CDR3 DNA. D genes are given only for firm matches. The size field is filled for only some rows; it gives once, few, many or a size class.

size: .; D: TRBD1; length: 15; J: TRBJ2-1; V: TRBV28; CDR3: CASSTDRDHYNEQFF; DNA: TGTGCCAGCAGCACGGACAGGGATCACTACAATGAGCAGTTCTTC
size: .; D: TRBD1; length: 17; J: TRBJ1-6; V: TRBV7-3; CDR3: CASSYPGQGAPYSPLHF; DNA: TGTGCCAGCAGCTATCCGGGACAGGGGGCCCCTTACTCACCCCTCCACTTT
size: .; D: .; length: 15; J: TRBJ2-7; V: TRBV7-8; CDR3: CASSSNPIKGHEQYF; DNA: TGTGCCAGCAGCTCCAACCCTATTAAGGGCCACGAGCAGTACTTC
size: many; D: .; length: 15; J: TRBJ1-2; V: TRBV4-1; CDR3: CASSQDWDPFSGYTF; DNA: TGCGCCAGCAGCCAAGATTGGGACCCGTTTAGTGGCTACACCTTC
size: many; D: .; length: 15; J: TRBJ2-7; V: TRBV9; CDR3: CASSVGLAGIKEQYF; DNA: TGTGCCAGCAGCGTAGGATTGGCGGGGATTAAGGAGCAGTACTTC
size: .; D: TRBD1; length: 13; J: TRBJ1-1; V: TRBV13; CDR3: CASRQDRLPEAFF; DNA: TGTGCCAGCAGGCAGGACAGGCTACCTGAAGCTTTCTTT
size: .; D: TRBD1; length: 15; J: TRBJ1-2; V: TRBV9; CDR3: CASSFYYGTGYGYTF; DNA: TGCGCCAGCAGCTTCTACTACGGGACAGGCTATGGCTACACCTTC
size: many; D: .; length: 16; J: TRBJ2-6; V: TRBV5-5; CDR3: CASNLDISSGANVLTF; DNA: TGTGCCAGCAACCTGGACATCAGCTCTGGGGCCAACGTCCTGACTTTC
size: few; D: .; length: 14; J: TRBJ1-6; V: TRBV20-1; CDR3: CSALVRDRGRALHF; DNA: TGCAGTGCTTTGGTCCGGGACCGCGGGAGGGCCCTCCACTTT
size: .; D: .; length: 13; J: TRBJ2-7; V: TRBV9; CDR3: CASSVLSGSEQYF; DNA: TGTGCCAGCAGCGTACTCTCGGGAAGCGAGCAGTACTTC
size: .; D: .; length: 11; J: TRBJ1-2; V: TRBV12-3/TRBV12-4; CDR3: CASTANYGYTF; DNA: TGTGCCAGCACCGCCAACTATGGCTACACCTTC
size: many; D: .; length: 13; J: TRBJ1-5; V: TRBV28; CDR3: CASSRHSNQPQHF; DNA: TGTGCCAGCAGCCGACATAGCAATCAGCCCCAGCATTTT
size: .; D: TRBD1; length: 13; J: TRBJ2-7; V: TRBV20-1; CDR3: CSARPGQGAEQYF; DNA: TGCAGTGCTAGGCCCGGACAGGGGGCCGAGCAGTACTTC
size: .; D: .; length: 13; J: TRBJ1-2; V: TRBV14; CDR3: CASSQSGPGGYTF; DNA: TGTGCCAGCAGCCAATCGGGGCCTGGTGGCTACACCTTC
size: .; D: TRBD2; length: 15; J: TRBJ2-2; V: TRBV28; CDR3: CASTESSGSGGELFF; DNA: TGTGCCAGCACCGAGTCTAGCGGGAGCGGCGGGGAGCTGTTTTTT
size: .; D: .; length: 15; J: TRBJ1-1; V: TRBV7-9; CDR3: CASSLSRELNTEAFF; DNA: TGTGCCAGCAGCTTATCGCGGGAATTGAACACTGAAGCTTTCTTT
size: once; D: .; length: 16; J: TRBJ1-6; V: TRBV9; CDR3: CASSPTGGPGNSPLHF; DNA: TGTGCCAGCAGCCCGACGGGGGGCCCGGGGAATTCACCCCTCCACTTT
size: .; D: .; length: 12; J: TRBJ2-7; V: TRBV29-1; CDR3: CSAGRTAYEQYF; DNA: TGCAGCGCCGGACGTACCGCCTACGAGCAGTACTTC
size: .; D: .; length: 14; J: TRBJ2-3; V: TRBV12-3/TRBV12-4; CDR3: CASSPTHGTDTQYF; DNA: TGTGCCAGCAGCCCGACCCACGGCACAGATACGCAGTATTTT
size: .; D: .; length: 11; J: TRBJ2-7; V: TRBV7-9; CDR3: CASSQLREQYF; DNA: TGTGCCAGCAGTCAGTTAAGGGAGCAGTACTTC
size: .; D: .; length: 11; J: TRBJ2-3; V: TRBV24-1; CDR3: CATSDPDTQYF; DNA: TGTGCCACCAGTGACCCAGATACGCAGTATTTT
size: few; D: .; length: 13; J: TRBJ2-5; V: TRBV7-2; CDR3: CASSLSPKETQYF; DNA: TGTGCCAGCAGCTTATCCCCTAAAGAGACCCAGTACTTC
size: many; D: TRBD1; length: 17; J: TRBJ1-5; V: TRBV4-2; CDR3: CASSQEGGQGANQPQHF; DNA: TGTGCCAGCAGCCAAGAGGGAGGACAGGGGGCGAATCAGCCCCAGCATTTT
size: .; D: TRBD1; length: 16; J: TRBJ1-1; V: TRBV24-1; CDR3: CATSDTSDRGNTEAFF; DNA: TGTGCCACCAGTGATACATCGGACAGGGGGAACACTGAAGCTTTCTTT